The table lists the clone carrying this T cell receptor beta chain with many counts. The CDR3 length is 13 residues. Germline-derived CDR1 and CDR2 are MNHEY and SVGEGT. Trimming cost V 2 bases and J 12 bases, with 15 bases left between them. Building the TCR beta libraries relied on iRepertoire HTBI primers, and CDR3 regions underwent Arm-PCR. TCRdb called the multiplex PCR reads again in MiXCR, with one record for every CDR3 protein. The table includes 400,000 to 450,000 distinct CDR3 sequences, 16% detected once. The data are from a study of regulatory T cells in long-lasting Graves disease. Specified time point: newly diagnosed GD, antithyroid drugs for less than 3 months. RNA from PBMCs was the source of the TCR library. The sample was also linked to a second study, of T cells in Graves' hyperthyroidism and ophthalmopathy.

The TCR originated in a woman between 25 and 40 years old with Graves disease. Here the sequenced sample was peripheral blood mononuclear cells (PBMCs), taken at new diagnosis, from a patient treated with antithyroid drugs. V and J are TRBV6-2 or TRBV6-3 and TRBJ2-3; TRBD1 or TRBD2 may be the D gene (5 bases each). The CDR3 DNA is TGTGCCAGCAGTTACCGGATCCGGGACCGCCAGTATTTT. Protein product: CASSYRIRDRQYF.